Listed here is a single TCR beta chain. The antigen remains undetermined. The junction had 7 bases not matched to a gene; V was cut back by 4 bases and J by 1 base. The CDR3 contains 15 residues. Germline V gives CDR1 SGDLS, CDR2 YYNGEE. This record belongs to a study of identical twins. Using its own MiXCR run on the 5' RACE reads, TCRdb lists one record per CDR3 protein. Here the sample spans about 700,000 distinct CDR3 sequences, around 8.6% being singletons. Notes on the study in general: Fewer insertions characterized abundant cord blood beta clonotypes, whereas memory repertoires showed none.

A further study also used this sample, focusing on yellow fever vaccine responses in identical twins. Per that study: Twins reportedly appeared to share part of their vaccine T cell response while keeping part individual.

This TCR derives from a woman younger than 35 in good health. The chain has TRBV9 and TRBJ2-5; 7 bases are shared with TRBD2. The sample taken for sequencing was PBMCs. The CDR3, as DNA: TGTGCCAGCAGCATCTCCGGGACTACCCAAGAGACCCAGTACTTC. It is translated as CASSISGTTQETQYF.